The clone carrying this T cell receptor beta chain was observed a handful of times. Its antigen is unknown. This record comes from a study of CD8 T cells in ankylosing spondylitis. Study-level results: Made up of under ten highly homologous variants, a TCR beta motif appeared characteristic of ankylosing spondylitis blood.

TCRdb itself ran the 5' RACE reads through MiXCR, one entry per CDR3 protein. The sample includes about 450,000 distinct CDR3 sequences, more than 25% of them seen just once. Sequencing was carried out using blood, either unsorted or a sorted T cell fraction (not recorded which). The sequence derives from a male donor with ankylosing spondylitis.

The CDR3 loop is CASSHLDQPQHF. In DNA, the CDR3 is TGTGCCAGCAGCCATCTCGACCAGCCCCAGCATTTT. The chain links TRBV3-1 to TRBJ1-5; D remains unclear. This CDR3 contains 12 residues. Trimming removed 3 bases at V and 7 bases at J, with 7 bases between. Germline V lookup: CDR1 LGHDT, CDR2 YNNKEL (reference sequence).